Presented here are 5 T cell receptor beta chains from one specimen sequenced in a study of cytomegalovirus exposure and HLA in healthy donors. Clones were read by immunoSEQ multiplex PCR, and TCRdb kept only the in-frame ones, dropping some. This repertoire shows some 110,000 clones, roughly 86% found once; its top ten account for about 4%. The material sequenced was PBMCs. Receptors originate from a woman aged 18-29 years in good health and CMV-seropositive.

By its share, this clone is medium-sized (0.01 to 0.1%). This rearrangement joins TRBV19 to TRBJ2-7; D unclear. CDR3 length equals 15 residues. Germline V gene sequence: CDR1 LNHDA, CDR2 SQIVND (reference sequence). V was pared by 4 bases and J by 3 bases, with 16 bases between. The CDR3 here is CASSTTAEYFYEQYF. CDR3 bases: TGTGCCAGTAGTACCACAGCCGAGTACTTCTACGAGCAGTACTTC.

V and J are TRBV5-3 and TRBJ2-7, with D perhaps matching TRBD2 (6 bases). TRBV5-3 is known as an ORF, though its function is uncertain. The CDR3 runs to 12 residues. Deletions cut 10 bases from V and 2 bases from J, with 13 bases between. The CDR3 region is CASLGGTYEQYF. The DNA of the CDR3 is TGTGCCTCCTTGGGGGGAACCTACGAGCAGTACTTC.

The chain combines TRBV19 with TRBJ1-2, with D perhaps matching TRBD1 (5 bases). The germline V gene encodes CDR1 LNHDA and CDR2 SQIVND (reference sequence). Trimming shortened V by 0 bases and J by 5 bases, and 7 bases separated the two germline ends. The CDR3 length is 13 residues. The CDR3 protein is CASSIDQGYGYTF. Here the CDR3 DNA reads TGTGCCAGTAGTATAGATCAGGGTTATGGCTACACCTTC.

This chain links TRBV15 with TRBJ2-5, with 11 nucleotides matching TRBD1. The ends lost 2 bases at V and 4 bases at J; junction bases unmatched: 12. The CDR3 runs to 18 residues. Germline assignment: CDR1 LNHNV and CDR2 YYDKDF (reference sequence). The CDR3 region is CATSRTPRGTGGRETQYF. DNA of the CDR3: TGTGCCACCAGCAGAACCCCCCGGGGGACAGGGGGTCGAGAGACCCAGTACTTC.

The genes are TRBV14 and TRBJ2-2; no definite D call. V was clipped by 0 bases and J by 6 bases, with 5 bases between them. The CDR3 loop spans 13 amino acids. Looked up from germline, CDR1 is SGHDN and CDR2 is FVKESK. CDR3 amino acids: CASSQDIAGELFF. The CDR3 nucleotides are TGTGCCAGCAGCCAAGATATAGCCGGGGAGCTGTTTTTT.